The 17 T cell receptor beta chains presented below share a single source sample, sequenced in a study of OX40 agonist ivuxolimab in advanced cancers. Measured with immunoSEQ multiplex PCR; TCRdb has only the in-frame clones, and not every one. This table holds around 76,000 clones, roughly 90% found once. The material was CD4+ or CD8+ T cells sorted from blood, obtained in a trial of the OX40 agonist ivuxolimab. These receptors were obtained from an adult with an advanced solid tumor such as melanoma, head and neck, liver or kidney cancer.

V is TRBV5-1 and J is TRBJ2-3, with D maybe TRBD1 (6 bases). Germline V lookup: CDR1 SGHRS, CDR2 YFSETQ. The CDR3 runs 15 residues. The ends were cut back, 0 bases at V and 2 bases at J, with 10 bases in the middle. The CDR3 nucleotides are TGCGCCAGCAGCTTGGGGGACATTTTCACAGATACGCAGTATTTT. Residues: CASSLGDIFTDTQYF.

The chain has TRBV29-1 and TRBJ1-1, with D maybe TRBD1 (6 bases). The germline V gene encodes CDR1 SQVTM and CDR2 ANQGSEA. This CDR3 contains 12 residues. The V end was cut by 6 bases, the J end by 6 bases, with 14 bases between. For the CDR3, the DNA is TGCAGCGTCCGTCAAACAGGGTCTGAAGCTTTCTTT. Residues: CSVRQTGSEAFF.

The chain uses TRBV2 and TRBJ2-3; the D is unclear. V lost 6 bases and J lost 2, with 6 bases in between. Germline V CDR1 and CDR2: SNHLY, FYNNEI. The length of the CDR3 is 12 residues. The DNA for the CDR3 is TGTGCCAGCAGAGTTGTCACAGATACGCAGTATTTT. It encodes CASRVVTDTQYF.

This chain connects TRBV18 to TRBJ1-2; D not resolved. The V and J ends lost 5 bases and 4 bases respectively, with 8 bases between them. This CDR3 is 12 amino acids long. Germline loops: CDR1 KGHSH, CDR2 LQKENI. The CDR3 protein is CASSTRSYGYTF. CDR3 sequence (DNA): TGTGCCAGCTCAACTAGATCCTATGGCTACACCTTC.

The chain uses TRBV13 and TRBJ2-3; a weak D match, TRBD2 (5 bases). The CDR3 is 15 residues long. V was shortened by 2 bases and J by 0 bases, with 9 bases between the two germline ends. CDR1 and CDR2 (germline): PRHDT, FYEKMQ (reference sequence). CDR3 DNA sequence: TGTGCCAGCAGCTTATCGGGGAGTAGCACAGATACGCAGTATTTT. It is translated as CASSLSGSSTDTQYF.

V usage is TRBV7-2 and J usage is TRBJ1-4; D is unresolved. Germline CDR1 and CDR2: SGHTA and FQGNSA. The CDR3 spans 15 residues. Trimming stripped 2 bases from V and 4 bases from J, with 11 bases between. In DNA form, the CDR3 reads TGTGCCAGCAGCTTAAGTCGGGCGGGTAATGAAAAACTGTTTTTT. Protein product: CASSLSRAGNEKLFF.

The table lists this clone with a few counts. The J gene is TRBJ2-1, the V gene TRBV27; 7 nucleotides agree with TRBD2. The length of the CDR3 is 15 residues. Germline-derived CDR1 and CDR2 are MNHEY and SMNVEV (reference sequence). Losses at the gene ends were 3 bases for V and 4 bases for J; bases not matched to a gene: 6. CDR3 protein: CASSFGLAVYNEQFF. The CDR3 region has the DNA TGTGCCAGCAGTTTCGGGCTAGCGGTGTACAATGAGCAGTTCTTC.

The genes are TRBV6-1 and TRBJ2-7, with D hard to call. The V and J ends lost 8 bases and 2 bases respectively, with 7 bases between them. This CDR3 spans 11 amino acids. Germline V lookup: CDR1 MNHNS, CDR2 SASEGT. CDR3 nucleotide sequence: TGTGCCAGCGGGCTGACCTACGAGCAGTACTTC. Protein: CASGLTYEQYF.

This sequence joins TRBV2 and TRBJ2-1; D remains unclear. V lost 0 bases and J lost 3, with 3 bases in between. Germline V gives CDR1 SNHLY, CDR2 FYNNEI. CDR3 size: 13 residues. CDR3 region: CASSEAFYNEQFF. Here the CDR3 DNA reads TGTGCCAGCAGTGAAGCTTTCTACAATGAGCAGTTCTTC.

J is TRBJ2-7 and V is TRBV7-2; either TRBD1 or TRBD2 may fit D (5 bases each). The CDR3 sequence is 15 residues long. The V gene lost 5 bases and the J gene lost 2 bases, with 16 bases spanning the gap. CDR1 is SGHTA and CDR2 is FQGNSA in the germline V gene. The CDR3 DNA reads as TGTGCCAGCAGCCCCGGGACCACACTTCCCTACGAGCAGTACTTC. Translated, it gives CASSPGTTLPYEQYF. The full variable domain, completed using reference TRBV7-2 and TRBJ2-7, is GAGVSQSPSNKVTEKGKDVELRCDPISGHTALYWYRQSLGQGLEFLIYFQGNSAPDKSGLPSDRFSAERTGGSVSTLTIQRTQQEDSAVYLCASSPGTTLPYEQYFGPGTRLTVT.

This clone was detected only once. The V call is TRBV5-6, the J call TRBJ2-7, with a possible D match to TRBD1 (6 bases). CDR1 SGHDT and CDR2 YYEEEE come from the germline V gene. CDR3 length: 14 amino acids. The V and J ends lost 0 bases and 2 bases respectively, with 9 bases between them. The CDR3, as DNA: TGTGCCAGCAGCTTGGGGACAGTTCCCTACGAGCAGTACTTC. Translated: CASSLGTVPYEQYF.

This clone has only one observation. The V call is TRBV5-1, the J call TRBJ2-3; 10 bases align to TRBD2. Unmatched junction bases numbered 5, after V lost 2 bases and J lost 5 bases. The CDR3 is made up of 15 amino acids. Germline CDR1 is SGHRS and CDR2 is YFSETQ. CDR3 sequence reads: CASSLSGTSEDTQYF. CDR3 sequence (DNA): TGCGCCAGCAGCTTATCCGGGACTAGCGAAGATACGCAGTATTTT.

The chain recombines TRBV7-2 with TRBJ2-5; D remains ambiguous. The germline CDR1 and CDR2 sequences are SGHTA and FQGNSA. V was shortened by 4 bases and J by 1 base, with 1 base between the two germline ends. This CDR3 is built from 11 residues. The CDR3 spells CASSSQETQYF. For the CDR3, the DNA is TGTGCCAGCAGCTCCCAAGAGACCCAGTACTTC.

The V call is TRBV5-1, the J call TRBJ2-6; no definite D call. V was trimmed by 2 bases and J by 1 base, leaving 7 bases between them. The CDR3 is 15 residues long. Germline V gives CDR1 SGHRS, CDR2 YFSETQ. CDR3 in amino acids: CASSLPGSGANVLTF. The CDR3 DNA reads TGCGCCAGCAGCTTACCGGGTTCTGGGGCCAACGTCCTGACTTTC.

The rearrangement links TRBV27 to TRBJ2-3; D could derive from TRBD1 or TRBD2 (5 bases each). CDR1 is MNHEY, CDR2 SMNVEV, per germline (reference sequence). The V and J ends lost 4 bases and 2 bases respectively, with 19 bases between them. The CDR3 has 17 amino acids. The CDR3 DNA is TGTGCCAGCAGTTCCGGGACCCACAAGGGATACACAGATACGCAGTATTTT. This encodes CASSSGTHKGYTDTQYF.

This clone was observed a single time. V is TRBV28 and J is TRBJ1-2, with TRBD1 as a possible D gene (5 bases). This CDR3 comprises 15 residues. Germline-derived CDR1 and CDR2 are MDHEN and SYDVKM. The V end was cut by 2 bases, the J end by 4 bases, with 14 bases between. Here the CDR3 reads CASSLSQGGSYGYTF. The DNA of the CDR3 is TGTGCCAGCAGTTTAAGCCAGGGTGGGTCCTATGGCTACACCTTC.

This sequence joins TRBV11-2 and TRBJ2-1, with a tentative D call TRBD2 (5 bases). There are 17 residues in the CDR3. Between the trimmed V and J ends, which lost 4 bases and 4 bases, there was a span of 20 bases. CDR1 and CDR2 (germline): SGHAT, FQNNGV. The CDR3 protein is CASSSARGYYLYNEQFF. CDR3 in DNA: TGTGCCAGCAGCTCCGCTAGAGGGTATTACCTTTACAATGAGCAGTTCTTC.